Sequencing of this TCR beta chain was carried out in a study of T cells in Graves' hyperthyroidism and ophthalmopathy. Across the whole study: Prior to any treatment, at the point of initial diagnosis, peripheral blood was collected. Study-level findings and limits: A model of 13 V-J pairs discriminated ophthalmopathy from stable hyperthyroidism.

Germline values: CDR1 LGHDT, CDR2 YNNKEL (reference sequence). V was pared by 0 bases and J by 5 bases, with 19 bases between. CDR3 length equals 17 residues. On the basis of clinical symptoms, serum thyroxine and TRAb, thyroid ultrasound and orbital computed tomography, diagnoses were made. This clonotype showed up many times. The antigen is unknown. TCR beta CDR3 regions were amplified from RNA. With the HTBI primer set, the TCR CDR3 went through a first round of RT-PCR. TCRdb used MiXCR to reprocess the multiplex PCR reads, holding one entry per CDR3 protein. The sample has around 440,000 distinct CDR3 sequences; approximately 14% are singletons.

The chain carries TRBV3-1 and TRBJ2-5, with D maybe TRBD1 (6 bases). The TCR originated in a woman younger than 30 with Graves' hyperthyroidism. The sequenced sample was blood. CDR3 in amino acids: CASSQELTGHPTETQYF. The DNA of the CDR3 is TGTGCCAGCAGCCAAGAACTAACGGGACATCCGACGGAGACCCAGTACTTC.